This T cell receptor beta chain derives from a study of cytomegalovirus exposure and HLA in healthy donors (dated by TCRdb to 2017 to 2019). Concerning the study at large: In an earlier analysis of about 560 of the donors, 276 Gb of sequence data and approximately 100 million unique TCR beta sequences from approximately 180 million T cells were reported. On average, roughly 250,000 unique TCR beta nucleotide sequences were sequenced per donor among 398 genotyped donors of the cohort, with 15% to 20% of those sequences being non-productive. HLA typing included class I and class II loci at four-digit resolution. An early release that covered several hundred HLA-typed donors contained about 300 gigabases of sequencing data and 70 million to 100 million unique TCR sequences. The genetic ancestry cluster associated with self-reported Caucasian donors included 81% of the roughly 400 genotyped donors. The aim of the study was to test whether cataloging public T cell receptors could identify signatures of past pathogen exposure. Several DR-DQ haplotypes were handled as single units for association and clustering because linkage in the cohort was strong. The study profiled the T cell repertoires of around 700 subjects by immunosequencing and related them to cytomegalovirus serostatus. A separate validation cohort of 100 to 150 different subjects was used in addition to the 666-subject first cohort. Typing coverage differed by locus: A, B, C, DRB1 and DQB1 were typed in roughly 620-640 donors, DQA1 in 500 to 550, DPA1 in around 610, and DPB1 in 472. Every discovery cohort repertoire had been produced on one sequencing platform. A later genetic analysis used genome-wide SNP genotypes for about three fifths of the roughly 700 donors, treating that subset as a discovery cohort. To decide whether each TCR beta V gene segment behaved as functional or pseudogenic, an earlier analysis of approximately 590 of the donors relied on high-throughput TCR beta sequencing. Alongside the repertoire data, information on donor age, sex, ethnicity and CMV serostatus was compiled. The later analysis used no new phenotypic data to find candidate immune exposures, relying instead on TCR beta sequences and their occurrence across donors. To predict cytomegalovirus infection status, the study brought together high-throughput TCR immunosequencing, statistical association of individual TCRs with disease status, and machine learning. A later analysis re-analyzed previously published TCR beta repertoires from approximately 670 donors and added high-resolution HLA genotyping to study TCR occurrence patterns.

What the authors observed across the whole study: HLA typing was unavailable for some donors at each locus, so association tests used only the typed subset. The 87-base-pair reads could not distinguish some IMGT-functional V segments, including TRBV6-2 and TRBV6-3, so those segments were excluded. A few of the identified cytomegalovirus-associated TCR beta chains were confirmed in vitro to be specific for cytomegalovirus antigens. The classifier was reported to diagnose cytomegalovirus status with high specificity and sensitivity in both the original cohort and the validation cohort. Several of the top co-occurrence clusters appeared to be linked to parvovirus B19, influenza, CMV and Epstein-Barr virus, according to a later analysis. A later analysis associated about 16,000 TCR beta sequences with specific HLA alleles at a false discovery rate of 0.05. Strong co-occurrence of HLA alleles, especially DR and DQ, made assigning TCR associations to individual alleles difficult. In the study, about 150 TCR beta chains were listed as associated with cytomegalovirus. The earlier analysis of almost 600 of the donors excluded 15 to 20 rarely observed V segments, including chromosome 9 orphons, because counts were too low. A further reported finding was that TCR beta sequences accurately predicted the HLA-A and HLA-B alleles for most subjects in the first cohort. In a later genetic analysis, fewer N-insertions in productive TCRs were reported among donors in an Asian-associated ancestry cluster than the roughly 700-donor mean. In a later analysis, TCR association rates were found to vary across HLA loci, with the most associated TCRs seen for DRB1 alleles and the fewest for HLA-C alleles. Linkage disequilibrium might explain the correlated functional status among segregating V segments, but an unknown experimental factor could not be excluded. Immune exposure information for the cohort was limited to CMV serostatus. The authors suggested that the approach could potentially be generalized to other disease states and immunological phenotypes. Across donors, most TCR sequences were observed very rarely, whereas some public TCRs were present in many individuals. The presence/absence analyses assumed that sequencing depth was roughly uniform across donors, and that assumption may not be true. Compared with equally common non-associated chains, HLA-associated TCR beta chains in a later analysis were more clonally expanded and had lower generation probabilities. The cohort was sequenced for TCR beta chains only, and without alpha or paired-chain data the features that could be detected were limited. In a later analysis, most CMV-associated TCR beta chains were found to appear HLA-restricted, with HLA associations seemingly driven largely by CMV exposure. Broadly in line with IMGT annotations, most TCR beta V segments showed up in productive rearrangements about 87% or about 30% of the time in an earlier analysis of around 600 of the donors. The sequencing pipeline was judged likely to have produced a cluster of highly shared sequence variants as a technical artifact. V-gene and J-gene trimming of TCR beta chains was associated with a missense DCLRE1C variant in a later genetic analysis, and the association was replicated in an independent cohort.

Relative to germline, V is 3 bases shorter and J is 2 bases shorter, with 14 bases between their ends. The germline V gene (reference sequence) provides CDR1 LNHDA and CDR2 SQIVND. From the cysteine through the phenylalanine, the CDR3 covers 15 amino acids. Solely the CDR3 DNA is kept, with 45 bases framed from the first base. Library method: the immunoSEQ multiplex PCR assay. A mixture of 60 forward primers for TCR Vbeta segments and 13 reverse primers for TCR Jbeta segments was used in the multiplex PCR. The CDR3 region of rearranged TCR beta genes was amplified from genomic DNA by a multiplex PCR assay. The Illumina HiSeq System was used to sequence the amplified TCR beta libraries as 87-base-pair reads. Concerning the study's data processing: In a later analysis, approximately 74 million unique TCR beta chains were counted across the 500 to 700 repertoires, and roughly 11 million of these chains were shared by at least two donors. Raw reads were error-corrected and collapsed into unique sequences with a nearest-neighbor algorithm that merged closely related sequences to remove PCR and sequencing errors. CDR3 sequences were aligned to IMGT reference sequences to assign V, D and J gene segments. For a sequence to be retained, a match of at least six nucleotides was required to both a V gene segment and a J gene segment. A rearrangement was called productive if the CDR3 had no stop codons and remained in frame with V and J, and every other rearrangement was called non-productive. Following IMGT convention, CDR3 was defined as the stretch from the second conserved V-encoded cysteine up to the conserved J-encoded phenylalanine. The earlier analysis of about 590 of the donors excluded sequences that lacked an unambiguous match to a single V gene segment. An earlier analysis of just under 600 of the donors called V segments functional above 56.7% productive rearrangements and segregating when the between-donor standard deviation exceeded 5%. To diagnose cytomegalovirus status from the catalog of TCR beta chain sequences, a statistical classification framework was built. In a later analysis, TCR nucleotide sequences were compared against IMGT/GENE-DB human TR gene sequences so that V and J genes could be assigned. In a later analysis, CDR3 sequences and most-parsimonious VDJ recombination scenarios were assigned using the TCRdist pipeline. In a later analysis, every TCR beta chain was defined by the combination of its CDR3 amino acid sequence and its V-gene family, and reads without a unique V-gene family were dropped. In a later analysis, approximately 590 highly shared, low-generation-probability nucleotide sequences were removed to address suspected cross-contamination and a sequencing artifact. A later analysis calculated a clonal expansion index for each public chain from normalized within-repertoire ranks of inferred template counts. In a later analysis, generation probabilities were computed with a VDJ recombination model fitted to out-of-frame rearrangements, and the resulting probabilities were checked against IGoR. In a later analysis, hypergeometric tests were used to score TCR-TCR, TCR-HLA and TCR-CMV co-occurrence, with a repertoire-size bias correction applied to TCR pairs. A later analysis estimated false discovery rates by permuting HLA or CMV assignments 20 times. A later analysis grouped co-occurring TCRs with DBSCAN, adding TCRdist sequence similarity when clustering within HLA-allele-positive subsets. For co-occurrence clustering, repertoires with fewer than 30,000 or more than 120,000 public chains were excluded, along with roughly 5 repertoires with anomalous nucleotide sharing. In its TCRdb copy, this immuneACCESS table keeps in-frame sequences only and misses some clones. Where compared with another copy, unresolved V genes explain less than half of these, and the others have no known cause. That table is the source of V, J and clone size, and D and trimming were worked out from the DNA. Counted in this sample were some 210,000 clones; around 87% of them appeared once. Of the sample, 1% to 1.5% is held by the ten largest clones.

The cohort consisted of 600 to 750 healthy bone marrow donors. All cohort members were sampled while nominally healthy, although unrecorded immune exposures were likely present. The donor tested CMV seronegative and was one of the 352 seronegative cohort members. A peripheral blood sample was provided by each donor, and peripheral blood mononuclear cells were used for TCR beta sequencing. Genomic DNA was extracted from the blood cell samples with the Qiagen DNeasy Blood Extraction Kit. Concerning this clone itself: Its cognate antigen has yet to be identified. Base qualities are not provided; no much larger clone lies one nucleotide away.

The origin of this receptor is a man aged 25 to 40 in good health and CMV-seronegative. The chain joins TRBV19 to TRBJ2-7; TRBD2 is a possible D gene, resting on 5 matching bases. Material for sequencing was PBMCs. The CDR3 region has the sequence CASSMSGATPYEQYF. The sequence in DNA is TGTGCCAGTAGTATGAGCGGAGCTACCCCCTACGAGCAGTACTTC.